Below are 26 T cell receptor beta chains sequenced from a single sample in a study of CD8 T cells in ankylosing spondylitis. Broader study findings: Ankylosing spondylitis blood appeared to be characterized by a TCR beta motif of eight highly homologous variants.

TCRdb recomputed calls from the 5' RACE reads with MiXCR, one row per CDR3 protein. Here the sample spans around 770,000 distinct CDR3 sequences, over 9.5% being singletons. These TCRs are of unknown antigen specificity. The sequencing input was blood, either unsorted or a sorted T cell fraction (not recorded which). Receptors originate from a male donor with ankylosing spondylitis.

V is TRBV20-1 and J is TRBJ2-1; 7 bases are shared with TRBD1. This CDR3 has 13 amino acids. Germline values: CDR1 DFQATT, CDR2 SNEGSKA (reference sequence). V lost 3 bases and J lost 16; bases outside the gene matches: 15. CDR3 sequence reads: CSARGTVAPLQFF. CDR3 DNA sequence: TGCAGTGCTAGGGGGACAGTCGCCCCGTTACAATTCTTC.

This clonotype was observed once. Compared with germline, one end of the junction differs, possibly owing to a read error. J is TRBJ2-5 and V is TRBV5-1; possible D gene TRBD2, 6 bases. Germline lookup yields CDR1 SGHRS and CDR2 YFSETQ. The CDR3 loop spans 17 amino acids. CDR3 sequence reads: CACSSHLEGIGQETQYF. The CDR3 DNA follows: TGCGCCTGCAGCTCCCATCTGGAGGGGATCGGTCAAGAGACCCAGTACTTC.

This clonotype was seen only a few times. The V gene is TRBV20-1, the J gene TRBJ1-4; unclear D gene. Germline V CDR1 and CDR2: DFQATT, SNEGSKA (reference sequence). The CDR3 is 12 residues long. The CDR3 region has the DNA TGCTGTATGAGTGCTCGAGGTGAAAAACTGTTTTTT. It encodes CCMSARGEKLFF.

This chain connects TRBV18 to TRBJ1-2; D is possibly TRBD1 (6 bases). Germline V gives CDR1 KGHSH, CDR2 LQKENI. Trimming shortened V by 3 bases and J by 4 bases, and 18 bases separated the two germline ends. The CDR3 is 16 amino acids. CDR3 DNA sequence: TGTGCCAGCTCACCCACGATCAGGGGTCGCGGCTATGGCTACACCTTC. This translates into CASSPTIRGRGYGYTF.

The chain combines TRBV10-3 with TRBJ2-3; 7 nucleotides agree with TRBD1. V dropped 10 bases and J dropped 2; count of bases not matched to a gene: 3. Germline V gene sequence: CDR1 ENHRY, CDR2 SYGVKD. This CDR3 spans 12 amino acids. The CDR3 DNA reads as TGTGCCAGCACAGGGGACACAGATACGCAGTATTTT. Amino acid sequence: CASTGDTDTQYF.

This clonotype was found many times. The rearrangement uses TRBV12-3 or TRBV12-4 and TRBJ1-6; possible D gene TRBD1, 5 bases. Trimming took off 4 bases at V and 9 bases at J, with 7 bases between the two ends. The CDR3 has 12 residues. Written as DNA, the CDR3 is TGTGCCAGCAGTTCAAGGGGTTCACCCCTCCACTTT. The encoded protein is CASSSRGSPLHF.

This clonotype has at least ten counts. The J gene is TRBJ2-7, the V gene TRBV20-1; D is possibly TRBD1 (5 bases). Looked up from germline, CDR1 is DFQATT and CDR2 is SNEGSKA (reference sequence). V lost 1 base and J lost 10, with 11 bases in between. This CDR3 region has 11 residues. The CDR3 region is CSARVREGQYF. The DNA for the CDR3 is TGCAGTGCTAGAGTCAGGGAAGGCCAGTACTTC.

This clonotype was seen more than once but under ten times. The chain uses TRBV28 and TRBJ2-7; D could derive from TRBD1 or TRBD2 (5 bases each). V lost 2 bases to trimming and J lost 1 base, with 12 bases between them. CDR1 MDHEN and CDR2 SYDVKM come from the germline V gene. The CDR3 spans 15 residues. CDR3 DNA: TGTGCCAGCAGTTTAGGGGACGGCGGTTCCTACGAGCAGTACTTC. Amino acids: CASSLGDGGSYEQYF.

The chain uses TRBV20-1 and TRBJ1-6; D possibly corresponds to TRBD1 (5 bases). Per germline, CDR1 DFQATT and CDR2 SNEGSKA (reference sequence). V was clipped by 5 bases and J by 4 bases, with 15 bases between them. The CDR3 consists of 15 residues. The CDR3: CSARGGAGYNSPLHF. Here the CDR3 DNA reads TGCAGTGCTCGGGGAGGGGCGGGATATAATTCACCCCTCCACTTT.

The V gene is TRBV21-1, the J gene TRBJ1-4. TRBV21-1 is tagged as a pseudogene. The CDR3 sequence is 16 residues long. The CDR3 here is CAITRVGFRANEKLFF. CDR3 DNA sequence: TGTGCCATCACAAGGGTCGGGTTTCGTGCTAATGAAAAACTGTTTTTT.

V is TRBV5-4 and J is TRBJ2-7, with TRBD2 matching over 7 bases. The germline CDR1 and CDR2 sequences are SGHNT and YYREEE (reference sequence). The V gene end was trimmed by 3 bases and the J gene end by 4 bases; junction bases not matched to a gene: 10. This CDR3 comprises 15 residues. CDR3 DNA: TGTGCCAGCAGCTCCATGGGAGGGACTAAATACGAGCAGTACTTC. Protein: CASSSMGGTKYEQYF.

The gene calls are TRBV20-1 and TRBJ1-5; TRBD1 is a possible D gene (6 bases). CDR1 and CDR2 from the germline V gene are DFQATT and SNEGSKA (reference sequence). This CDR3 is built from 13 residues. V dropped 8 bases and J dropped 4 bases, with 15 bases sitting between them. The CDR3 sequence: CSTRTVENQPQHF. The DNA of the CDR3 is TGCAGTACACGGACAGTTGAGAATCAGCCCCAGCATTTT.

The rearrangement uses TRBV6-1 and TRBJ2-5, with D tentatively TRBD2 (5 bases). The CDR3 runs to 13 residues. Deletions cut 2 bases from V and 7 bases from J, with 11 bases between. Germline V CDR1 and CDR2: MNHNS, SASEGT. The chain's CDR3 is CASSERGPGTQYF. For the CDR3, the DNA is TGTGCCAGCAGTGAACGCGGGCCGGGGACCCAGTACTTC.

The chain couples TRBV7-2 to TRBJ2-5; TRBD1 matches 8 bases. The CDR3 contains 15 residues. With 1 base clipped from V and 7 bases from J, the junction kept 8 bases outside the gene matches. Germline CDR1 SGHTA, CDR2 FQGNSA. CDR3 amino acids: CASSLGTGRLATQYF. The CDR3 coding sequence is TGTGCCAGCAGCTTAGGGACAGGGAGGTTAGCGACCCAGTACTTC. The full variable domain, completed using reference TRBV7-2 and TRBJ2-5, is GAGVSQSPSNKVTEKGKDVELRCDPISGHTALYWYRQSLGQGLEFLIYFQGNSAPDKSGLPSDRFSAERTGGSVSTLTIQRTQQEDSAVYLCASSLGTGRLATQYFGPGTRLLVL.

The chain couples TRBV28 to TRBJ1-3; D uncertain. Germline V CDR1 and CDR2: MDHEN, SYDVKM. V was cut by 5 bases and J by 4 bases, with 15 bases left in between. This CDR3 is built from 15 residues. CDR3 DNA sequence: TGTGCCAGCAGTCGGACGACGAACCGAGGAAACACCATATATTTT. Translation: CASSRTTNRGNTIYF.

This clonotype showed up many times. The chain has TRBV29-1 and TRBJ1-1; D ambiguous. The V and J ends lost 4 bases and 0 bases respectively, with 9 bases between them. The CDR3 runs 13 residues. Germline values: CDR1 SQVTM, CDR2 ANQGSEA. The CDR3 reads CSVVVLMNTEAFF. CDR3 nucleotides: TGCAGCGTTGTGGTCCTGATGAACACTGAAGCTTTCTTT.

This clonotype was observed many times. The J gene is TRBJ1-1, the V gene TRBV5-1, with TRBD1 matching 7 bases. V gave up 0 bases and J gave up 5 bases; unmatched junction bases: 4. The CDR3 is made up of 14 amino acids. Germline V lookup: CDR1 SGHRS, CDR2 YFSETQ. The DNA of the CDR3 is TGCGCCAGCAGCTTGGTGAGGGGGCAGACTGAAGCTTTCTTT. It specifies CASSLVRGQTEAFF.

This clonotype was recorded many times. The rearrangement uses TRBV7-2 and TRBJ1-4, with D unresolved. The ends were cut back, 5 bases at V and 5 bases at J, with 12 bases in the middle. The CDR3 loop spans 14 amino acids. CDR1 and CDR2 (germline): SGHTA, FQGNSA. The CDR3 protein is CASSRGVFNEKLFF. The CDR3 DNA follows: TGTGCCAGCAGCCGGGGAGTTTTCAATGAAAAACTGTTTTTT.

There are many counts of this clonotype. This rearrangement joins TRBV7-9 to TRBJ2-3; D is perhaps TRBD1 (6 bases). CDR3 length: 15 amino acids. V lost 5 bases and J lost 5, with 17 bases in between. The V gene's germline CDR1 is SEHNR and CDR2 FQNEAQ (reference sequence). The CDR3 sequence is CASSLGAGDQDTQYF. The CDR3 DNA sequence: TGTGCCAGCAGCCTGGGGGCAGGGGATCAAGATACGCAGTATTTT.

Only a few counts were recorded for this clonotype. This chain links TRBV6-2 or TRBV6-3 with TRBJ1-6; D is unclear. Germline CDR1 MNHEY, CDR2 SVGEGT. With 7 bases removed from V and 7 bases from J, the gap between germline ends came to 20 bases. CDR3 length: 16 amino acids. The CDR3 region is CASNHIPRTGNSPLHF. CDR3 in DNA: TGTGCCAGCAACCACATCCCAAGAACGGGGAATTCACCCCTCCACTTT.

This clonotype was seen only a few times. The chain uses TRBV12-3 or TRBV12-4 and TRBJ2-1; TRBD2 might be the D (7 bases). V lost 7 bases to trimming and J lost 9 bases, with 22 bases between them. The CDR3 runs to 15 residues. The CDR3 here is CASTSQLGGPREQFF. The DNA for the CDR3 is TGTGCCAGCACAAGCCAGCTGGGGGGGCCTCGTGAGCAGTTCTTC.

J is TRBJ2-2 and V is TRBV6-1; 7 positions match TRBD1. V gave up 5 bases and J gave up 3 bases; unmatched junction bases: 0. Germline CDR1 MNHNS, CDR2 SASEGT. There are 13 residues in the CDR3. In DNA, the CDR3 is TGTGCCAGCAGTAGGGGGCACACCGGGGAGCTGTTTTTT. As protein: CASSRGHTGELFF.

This clonotype was seen more than once but under ten times. The rearrangement links TRBV29-1 to TRBJ1-2; D not certain. This CDR3 comprises 12 residues. Looked up from germline, CDR1 is SQVTM and CDR2 is ANQGSEA. Trimming shortened V by 2 bases and J by 0 bases, and 4 bases separated the two germline ends. This chain's CDR3 is CSVETSNYGYTF. CDR3 in DNA: TGCAGCGTTGAAACGTCTAACTATGGCTACACCTTC. The full variable domain, with the rest looked up from reference TRBV29-1 and TRBJ1-2, is SAVISQKPSRDICQRGTSLTIQCQVDSQVTMMFWYRQQPGQSLTLIATANQGSEATYESGFVIDKFPISRPNLTFSTLTVSNMSPEDSSIYLCSVETSNYGYTFGSGTRLTVV.

The rearrangement joins TRBV10-3 to TRBJ2-4; D may be TRBD2 (7 bases). Trimming cost V 5 bases and J 5 bases, with 13 bases left between them. Germline-derived CDR1 and CDR2 are ENHRY and SYGVKD. The CDR3 contains 14 residues. The CDR3 reads CAISHTGRENIQYF. The CDR3 nucleotides are TGTGCCATCAGTCACACAGGGAGGGAAAACATTCAGTACTTC.

This clonotype has a handful of counts. The CDR3 nucleotides read TGTGCCAGCAGCTTTGTTGACAGCTATGGCTACACCTTC. Translated: CASSFVDSYGYTF. The chain has TRBV7-9 and TRBJ1-2; the D gene is possibly TRBD1 (5 bases). The CDR3 is 13 residues long. Germline V lookup: CDR1 SEHNR, CDR2 FQNEAQ (reference sequence). V lost 3 bases and J lost 4, with 9 bases in between.

This clonotype was observed a few times. The J gene is TRBJ2-1, the V gene TRBV20-1, with D perhaps TRBD2 (6 bases). Trimming took 1 base from V and 7 from J, leaving 14 bases between them. The CDR3 spans 14 residues. Germline-derived CDR1 and CDR2 are DFQATT and SNEGSKA (reference sequence). The DNA for the CDR3 is TGCAGTGCTAGAGTCCCCGGGAGTATAAATGAGCAGTTCTTC. Protein product: CSARVPGSINEQFF.